This T cell receptor (beta chain) originates from a study of T cells expressing NK-cell markers. At the level of the study: From sorted CD3+CD56+NKG2C+, CD3+CD56+NKG2C- and CD3+CD56-NKG2C+ T cells came the TCR beta repertoires.

The CDR3 contains 14 residues. Study-level findings and limits: Dominant NKG2C+ clonotypes made up 1.0-7.0% of CD8+ T cells in roughly 6 donors. It is unclear if expanded NKG2C-expressing clones target HCMV antigens.

To note about this clonotype: Its antigen is still unknown.

5'RACE template switching with UMIs generated TCR beta cDNA. Reprocessing the 5' RACE reads, TCRdb reports a single entry for every CDR3 protein and omits DNA. This sample contains some 16,000 distinct CDR3 sequences. The receptor was isolated from a man aged 18 to 70 in good health. The genes are TRBV12-3 or TRBV12-4 and TRBJ2-1; TCRdb outputs TRBD1, but without DNA this stays unchecked. The specimen was blood T cells: a sorted CD56 or NKG2C T cell subset, CD4+ or CD8+ T cells, or bulk PBMC T cells (not recorded which). The CDR3 sequence is CASRPGTGHNEQFF.